These 27 T cell receptor beta chains were all obtained from the same sample, sequenced in a study of blood T cell repertoires in COVID-19. The method was immunoSEQ multiplex PCR; TCRdb's version includes in-frame clones alone and lacks a portion of them. The sample consists of 210,000 or so clones, 88% of them appearing once. The specimen sequenced was peripheral blood. Every receptor here comes from a man aged 18 to 35 with active or convalescent COVID-19.

V is TRBV5-1 and J is TRBJ2-3, with 7 positions matching TRBD2. CDR3 length: 17 amino acids. Germline CDR1 and CDR2: SGHRS and YFSETQ. Losses at the gene ends were 0 bases for V and 3 bases for J; bases not matched to a gene: 10. The DNA for the CDR3 is TGCGCCAGCAGCTTGGACGGGCGAGCGGGATGGACAGATACGCAGTATTTT. This codes for CASSLDGRAGWTDTQYF.

The V call is TRBV19, the J call TRBJ1-1, with TRBD1 identical over 9 bases. V gave up 2 bases and J gave up 4 bases; unmatched junction bases: 5. The CDR3 sequence is 15 residues long. In germline, CDR1 is LNHDA, CDR2 SQIVND (reference sequence). The CDR3 is CASSIQGQGLTEAFF. The CDR3, as DNA: TGTGCCAGTAGTATACAGGGACAGGGCCTCACTGAAGCTTTCTTT.

This chain joins TRBV25-1 and TRBJ2-6; 7 nucleotides match TRBD2. Unmatched junction bases numbered 7, after V lost 3 bases and J lost 2 bases. CDR3 length equals 17 residues. Germline CDR1 is MGHDK and CDR2 is SYGVNS. The CDR3 nucleotides are TGTGCCAGCAGTGACTCACTGGGGGGGGCTGGGGCCAACGTCCTGACTTTC. It specifies CASSDSLGGAGANVLTF.

The J gene is TRBJ1-3, the V gene TRBV3-1 (or the pseudogene TRBV3-2); 8 positions agree with TRBD1. The J segment lost 0 bases and the V segment lost 5 bases, leaving 0 bases of the junction unmatched. This CDR3 contains 14 residues. From germline, CDR1 is LGHDT and CDR2 YNNKEL (reference sequence). CDR3 nucleotides: TGTGCCAGCAGCGACAGGGGCTCTGGAAACACCATATATTTT. As protein: CASSDRGSGNTIYF.

This sequence joins TRBV10-1 and TRBJ2-1; TRBD2 matches 13 bases. This CDR3 spans 15 amino acids. J lost 7 bases, V lost 2 bases, and 2 bases had no gene match. Germline V gives CDR1 WNHNN, CDR2 SYGVQD (reference sequence). CDR3 bases: TGCGCCAGCAGTGAGGGACTAGCGGGAGTTAATGAGCAGTTCTTC. Amino acids: CASSEGLAGVNEQFF.

There are a few counts of this clone. The J gene is TRBJ2-2, the V gene TRBV6-4; TRBD2 might be the D (6 bases). Trimming removed 8 bases at V and 4 bases at J, with 20 bases between. The CDR3 is 16 residues long. Germline assignment: CDR1 MRHNA and CDR2 SNTAGT. As DNA, the CDR3 is TGTGCCAGCTCCCAAACGGGGGAGGCGCCCACCGGGGAGCTGTTTTTT. Translated: CASSQTGEAPTGELFF.

J is TRBJ2-7 and V is TRBV10-3, with a weak D call TRBD2 (7 bases). This CDR3 spans 13 amino acids. The ends were cut back, 10 bases at V and 5 bases at J, with 18 bases in the middle. From germline, CDR1 is ENHRY and CDR2 SYGVKD. The CDR3 bases are TGTGCCACCACCTCCGCGGGGGCCGACGAGCAGTACTTC. Encoded protein: CATTSAGADEQYF.

The V gene is TRBV11-2, the J gene TRBJ2-3; the D gene is possibly TRBD1 (5 bases). The CDR3 is 14 amino acids. V was pared by 4 bases and J by 2 bases, with 10 bases between. Germline V gives CDR1 SGHAT, CDR2 FQNNGV. CDR3 in amino acids: CASSSTRATDTQYF. The CDR3, as DNA: TGTGCCAGCAGCTCAACCAGGGCCACAGATACGCAGTATTTT.

The rearrangement links TRBV7-3 to TRBJ1-2, with 7 bases matching TRBD1. CDR3 length equals 13 residues. The germline V gene has CDR1 SGHTA and CDR2 FQGTGA. V lost 5 bases, J lost 1 base, and 1 base stayed unmatched. The CDR3: CASSRDSNYGYTF. In nucleotides, the CDR3 is TGTGCCAGCAGCCGGGACAGTAACTATGGCTACACCTTC.

The table lists this clone with a count of one. The chain uses TRBV7-2 and TRBJ2-5, with D tentatively TRBD1 (6 bases). Germline CDR1 and CDR2: SGHTA and FQGNSA. The V gene lost 4 bases and the J gene lost 2 bases, with 11 bases spanning the gap. This CDR3 has 14 amino acids. DNA for the CDR3: TGTGCCAGCAGCTCAGGGACATCGCAAGAGACCCAGTACTTC. This codes for CASSSGTSQETQYF. Based on the CDR3 plus reference TRBV7-2 and TRBJ2-5, the full variable domain is GAGVSQSPSNKVTEKGKDVELRCDPISGHTALYWYRQSLGQGLEFLIYFQGNSAPDKSGLPSDRFSAERTGGSVSTLTIQRTQQEDSAVYLCASSSGTSQETQYFGPGTRLLVL.

This chain links TRBV30 with TRBJ2-3; D is unclear. There are 12 residues in the CDR3. In germline, CDR1 is GTSNPN, CDR2 SVGIG (reference sequence). V was shortened by 4 bases and J by 2 bases, with 7 bases between the two germline ends. This CDR3 is CAWTRVTDTQYF. DNA for the CDR3: TGTGCCTGGACTCGAGTCACAGATACGCAGTATTTT.

V usage is TRBV4-1 and J usage is TRBJ2-7, with D possibly TRBD1 on 6 matching bases. The CDR3 is made up of 14 amino acids. Germline V gene lookup returns CDR1 MGHRA and CDR2 YSYEKL. The V end was cut by 9 bases, the J end by 2 bases, with 17 bases between. The CDR3 is CASSHTTGTYEQYF. For the CDR3, the DNA is TGCGCCAGTTCCCATACCACAGGGACCTACGAGCAGTACTTC.

The genes are TRBV4-2 and TRBJ1-4; TRBD1 is a possible D gene (5 bases). The CDR3 contains 16 residues. V lost 2 bases, J lost 0 bases, and 10 bases lay in between. From germline, CDR1 is LGHNA and CDR2 YNFKEQ. The CDR3 DNA is TGTGCCAGCAGCCAAACCACAGGAGCAACTAATGAAAAACTGTTTTTT. It yields the protein CASSQTTGATNEKLFF.

This chain uses TRBV28 with TRBJ2-2; TRBD1 agrees at 10 bases. The CDR3 has 15 residues. V lost 6 bases to trimming and J lost 3 bases; unmatched junction nucleotides: 4. CDR1 is MDHEN, CDR2 SYDVKM, per germline. DNA of the CDR3: TGTGCCAGCAGCTCCGGACAGGGGGACACCGGGGAGCTGTTTTTT. Translated: CASSSGQGDTGELFF.

The V and J genes are TRBV24-1 and TRBJ2-1; TRBD2 is a possible D gene (6 bases). Trimming cost V 4 bases and J 4 bases, with 16 bases left between them. The germline CDR1 and CDR2 sequences are KGHDR and SFDVKD. CDR3 length equals 16 residues. The CDR3 loop reads CATSDSGTRNYNEQFF. CDR3 DNA sequence: TGTGCCACCAGTGACTCCGGGACTCGAAATTACAATGAGCAGTTCTTC.

The gene calls are TRBV19 and TRBJ1-2, with D possibly being TRBD1 (6 bases). This CDR3 comprises 12 residues. Trimming cost V 9 bases and J 4 bases, with 12 bases left between them. Germline V gives CDR1 LNHDA, CDR2 SQIVND (reference sequence). The chain's CDR3 is CASLGQSYGYTF. CDR3 sequence (DNA): TGTGCCAGCCTAGGACAGAGCTATGGCTACACCTTC.

The chain couples TRBV19 to TRBJ1-1, with 7 bases fitting TRBD1. The CDR3 totals 16 residues. Looked up from germline, CDR1 is LNHDA and CDR2 is SQIVND (reference sequence). With V trimmed by 0 bases and J by 4 bases, 8 bases remained unmatched. CDR3 in DNA: TGTGCCAGTAGTATAGATCTAGCCCAGGGGGGCACTGAAGCTTTCTTT. Translation: CASSIDLAQGGTEAFF.

V and J are TRBV5-1 and TRBJ2-6; possible D gene TRBD1, 6 bases. Germline loops: CDR1 SGHRS, CDR2 YFSETQ. V lost 1 base, J lost 0 bases, and 11 bases lay in between. The CDR3 is 17 amino acids. The CDR3 here is CASSLTGPPSGANVLTF. CDR3 DNA sequence: TGCGCCAGCAGCTTGACAGGGCCCCCCTCTGGGGCCAACGTCCTGACTTTC.

The rearrangement uses TRBV7-8 and TRBJ2-7; possible D gene TRBD2, 6 bases. CDR1 is SGHVS and CDR2 is FQNEAQ in the germline V gene. V was shortened by 5 bases and J by 0 bases, with 14 bases between the two germline ends. The CDR3 is 15 residues long. The CDR3 reads CASSVIADLSYEQYF. In DNA, the CDR3 is TGTGCCAGCAGCGTAATAGCGGACCTCTCCTACGAGCAGTACTTC. The full variable domain, with the rest looked up from reference TRBV7-8 and TRBJ2-7, is GAGVSQSPRYKVAKRGQDVALRCDPISGHVSLFWYQQALGQGPEFLTYFQNEAQLDKSGLPSDRFFAERPEGSVSTLKIQRTQQEDSAVYLCASSVIADLSYEQYFGPGTRLTVT.

This chain uses TRBV28 with TRBJ2-5; 10 nucleotides agree with TRBD2. With 4 bases clipped from V and 1 base from J, the junction kept 15 bases outside the gene matches. This CDR3 has 19 amino acids. Germline V gene data show CDR1 as MDHEN and CDR2 as SYDVKM. CDR3 in amino acids: CASSSTLKREGQPQETQYF. The CDR3 nucleotides are TGTGCCAGCAGTTCGACTCTAAAGCGGGAGGGCCAACCCCAAGAGACCCAGTACTTC.

The V gene is TRBV19, the J gene TRBJ1-2; maybe TRBD1 (5 bases). Trimming cost V 7 bases and J 5 bases, with 14 bases left between them. The V gene's germline CDR1 is LNHDA and CDR2 SQIVND (reference sequence). The CDR3 has 13 amino acids. DNA for the CDR3: TGTGCCAGTACTTGGGGCGGAGAATATGGCTACACCTTC. Translation gives CASTWGGEYGYTF.

This clone was picked up one time. The genes are TRBV5-1 and TRBJ2-1; D possibly corresponds to TRBD2 (6 bases). Per the germline V gene, CDR1 is SGHRS and CDR2 is YFSETQ. Trimming took off 4 bases at V and 2 bases at J, with 13 bases between the two ends. The CDR3 is 15 amino acids. CDR3 sequence: CASSPRTITYNEQFF. CDR3 coding DNA: TGCGCCAGCAGCCCCAGGACTATTACCTACAATGAGCAGTTCTTC.

The V gene is TRBV29-1, the J gene TRBJ1-2; 7 bases map to TRBD1. CDR1 is SQVTM and CDR2 is ANQGSEA in the germline V gene. J lost 8 bases, V lost 6 bases, and 6 bases had no gene match. The CDR3 contains 11 residues. DNA of the CDR3: TGCAGCGTACGGGACAGTTTGGGCTACACCTTC. This sequence encodes CSVRDSLGYTF.

Written as DNA, the CDR3 is TGCGCCAGCAGCCCGCTCCGGAGGAGCTCCTACAATGAGCAGTTCTTC. It translates to CASSPLRRSSYNEQFF. This chain connects TRBV4-1 to TRBJ2-1; a possible D gene is TRBD2 (5 bases). The germline gives CDR1 MGHRA, CDR2 YSYEKL. The CDR3 is 16 amino acids. V was clipped by 4 bases and J by 0 bases, with 13 bases between them.

The chain joins TRBV5-4 to TRBJ2-1; 7 bases match TRBD1. With 0 bases clipped from V and 6 bases from J, the junction kept 6 bases outside the gene matches. Germline assignment: CDR1 SGHNT and CDR2 YYREEE (reference sequence). The CDR3 contains 15 residues. CDR3 amino acids: CASSLGPSGGNEQFF. CDR3 sequence (DNA): TGTGCCAGCAGCTTGGGCCCGTCAGGGGGCAATGAGCAGTTCTTC.

The chain employs TRBV4-2 and TRBJ2-1; TRBD2 aligns across 12 bases. CDR3 length: 17 residues. The trim removed 1 base at V and 6 bases at J, leaving 7 bases unmatched. CDR1 and CDR2 (germline): LGHNA, YNFKEQ. CDR3 amino acids: CASSQGAGTSGPNEQFF. Here the CDR3 DNA reads TGTGCCAGCAGCCAAGGCGCCGGGACTAGCGGGCCCAATGAGCAGTTCTTC.

The V call is TRBV9, the J call TRBJ1-2; D is possibly TRBD1 (5 bases). Germline V gene sequence: CDR1 SGDLS, CDR2 YYNGEE. Deletions cut 4 bases from V and 0 bases from J, with 13 bases between. There are 15 residues in the CDR3. Written as DNA, the CDR3 is TGTGCCAGCAGCCCTACGACAGCTGCTAACTATGGCTACACCTTC. It yields the protein CASSPTTAANYGYTF.